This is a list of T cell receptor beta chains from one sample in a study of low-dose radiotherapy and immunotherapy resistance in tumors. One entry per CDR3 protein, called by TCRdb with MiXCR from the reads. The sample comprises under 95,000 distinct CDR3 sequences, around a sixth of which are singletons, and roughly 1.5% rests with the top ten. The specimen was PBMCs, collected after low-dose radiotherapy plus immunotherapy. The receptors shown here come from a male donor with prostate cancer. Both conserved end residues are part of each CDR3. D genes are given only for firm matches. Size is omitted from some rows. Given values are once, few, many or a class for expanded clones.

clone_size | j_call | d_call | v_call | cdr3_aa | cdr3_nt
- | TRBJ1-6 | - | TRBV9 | CASSASGGTDSPLHF | TGTGCCAGCAGTGCCAGTGGGGGAACGGATTCACCCCTCCACTTT
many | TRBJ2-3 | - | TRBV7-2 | CASSPGVASTDTQYF | TGTGCCAGCAGCCCAGGAGTAGCGAGCACAGATACGCAGTATTTT
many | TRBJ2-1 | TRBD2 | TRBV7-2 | CASSSSGRFNEQFF | TGTGCCAGCAGCTCTAGCGGGAGGTTCAATGAGCAGTTCTTC
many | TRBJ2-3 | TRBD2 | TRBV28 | CASSFSTSGFWDTQYF | TGTGCCAGCAGTTTTTCGACTAGCGGGTTTTGGGATACGCAGTATTTT
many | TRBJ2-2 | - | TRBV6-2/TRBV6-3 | CASSYTTGFNTGELFF | TGTGCCAGCAGTTACACCACAGGATTCAACACCGGGGAGCTGTTTTTT
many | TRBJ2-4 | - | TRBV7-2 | CASSQDTLSAKNIQYF | TGTGCCAGCAGCCAGGACACTCTGTCGGCCAAAAACATTCAGTACTTC
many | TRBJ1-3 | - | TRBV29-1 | CSVGENWGSGNTIYF | TGCAGCGTTGGGGAAAACTGGGGCTCTGGAAACACCATATATTTT
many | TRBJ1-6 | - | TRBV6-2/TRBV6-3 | CASSRQGGFVDSPLHF | TGTGCCAGCAGTCGACAAGGGGGTTTCGTGGATTCACCCCTCCACTTT
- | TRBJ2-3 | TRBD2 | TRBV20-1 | CSARSTSGTVTDTQYF | TGCAGTGCTAGGTCTACAAGCGGGACGGTCACAGATACGCAGTATTTT
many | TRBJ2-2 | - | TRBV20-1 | CSAAYINTGELFF | TGCAGTGCTGCCTACATTAACACCGGGGAGCTGTTTTTT
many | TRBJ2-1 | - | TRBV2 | CASSEVWASISEQFF | TGTGCCAGCAGTGAAGTTTGGGCGTCAATTAGCGAGCAGTTCTTC
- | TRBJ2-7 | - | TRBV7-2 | CASSLGPPGEQYF | TGTGCCAGCAGCTTAGGCCCTCCTGGAGAGCAGTACTTC
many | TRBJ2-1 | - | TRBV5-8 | CASSSGLLSYNEQFF | TGTGCCAGCAGCTCGGGACTCCTGAGCTACAATGAGCAGTTCTTC
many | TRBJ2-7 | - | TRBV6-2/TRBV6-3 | CASSYGTGDSPYEQYF | TGTGCCAGCAGTTACGGAACAGGGGACTCCCCCTACGAGCAGTACTTC
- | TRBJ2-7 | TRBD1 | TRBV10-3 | CAISGVLGQGEDEQYF | TGTGCCATCAGTGGTGTTTTGGGACAGGGCGAGGATGAGCAGTACTTC
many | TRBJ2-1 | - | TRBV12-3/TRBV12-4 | CASSLGIGGWNEQFF | TGTGCCAGCAGTTTAGGAATTGGGGGGTGGAATGAGCAGTTCTTC
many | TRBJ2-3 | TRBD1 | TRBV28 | CASSTGTGGPDTQYF | TGTGCCAGCAGCACCGGGACAGGGGGCCCAGATACGCAGTATTTT
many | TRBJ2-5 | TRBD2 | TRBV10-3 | CAISDSGGGETQYF | TGTGCCATCAGTGATAGCGGGGGCGGAGAGACCCAGTACTTC
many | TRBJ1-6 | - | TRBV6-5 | CASSYSNRASPLHF | TGTGCCAGCAGTTACTCCAACAGGGCTTCACCCCTCCACTTT
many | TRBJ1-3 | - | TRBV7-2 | CASSFEGRRNTIYF | TGTGCCAGCAGCTTCGAAGGGAGAAGAAACACCATATATTTT
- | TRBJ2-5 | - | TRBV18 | CASSLFSLAGTLQETQYF | TGTGCCAGCTCACTTTTTTCACTAGCCGGGACTTTACAAGAGACCCAGTACTTC
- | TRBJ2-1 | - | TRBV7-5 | CISVPEREASGSHEQFF | -
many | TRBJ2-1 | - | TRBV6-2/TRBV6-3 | CASRMSGGAYNEQFF | TGTGCCAGCCGGATGTCGGGCGGGGCCTACAATGAGCAGTTCTTC
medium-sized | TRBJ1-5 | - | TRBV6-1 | CASSETDISNQPQHF | TGTGCCAGCAGTGAAACAGATATTAGCAATCAGCCCCAGCATTTT
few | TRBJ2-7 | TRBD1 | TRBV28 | CASNPRGTGQGRVSEQYF | TGTGCCAGCAACCCCCGCGGGACAGGGCAAGGTCGGGTGAGCGAGCAGTACTTC
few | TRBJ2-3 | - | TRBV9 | CASSVGPGWTDTQYF | TGTGCCAGCAGCGTAGGTCCAGGTTGGACAGATACGCAGTATTTT
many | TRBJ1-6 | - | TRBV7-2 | CASSPRGSYNSPLHF | TGTGCCAGCAGCCCGAGAGGCTCCTATAATTCACCCCTCCACTTT
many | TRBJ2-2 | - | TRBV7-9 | CASSPSSDTGELFF | TGTGCCAGCAGCCCGTCGTCTGACACCGGGGAGCTGTTTTTT
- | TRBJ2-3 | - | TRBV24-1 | CATSAGSQQWNTQYF | TGTGCCACCAGTGCAGGGAGTCAACAGTGGAATACGCAGTATTTT
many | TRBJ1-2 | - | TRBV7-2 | CASSLDREYGYTF | TGTGCCAGCAGCTTAGACAGGGAGTATGGCTACACCTTC
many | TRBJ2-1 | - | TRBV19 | CASRIFGKNEQFF | TGTGCCAGTAGAATTTTTGGCAAAAATGAGCAGTTCTTC
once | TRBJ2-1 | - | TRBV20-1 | CSASRTDLLTKAEQFF | TGCAGTGCTAGCCGGACGGACCTCCTAACTAAGGCTGAGCAGTTCTTC
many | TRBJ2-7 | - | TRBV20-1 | CSASLGPTYEQYF | TGCAGTGCGTCGCTGGGGCCGACCTACGAGCAGTACTTC
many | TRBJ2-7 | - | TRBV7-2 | CASTGVSYEQYF | TGTGCCAGCACCGGTGTCTCCTACGAGCAGTACTTC
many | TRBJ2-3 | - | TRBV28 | CASSKPGSQDTQYF | TGTGCCAGCAGTAAACCGGGCTCCCAAGATACGCAGTATTTT
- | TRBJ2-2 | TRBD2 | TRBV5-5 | CASSTESGKNTGELFF | TGTGCCAGCAGCACCGAGAGCGGGAAGAACACCGGGGAGCTGTTTTTT
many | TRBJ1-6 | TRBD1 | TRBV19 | CASGTGDSPLHF | TGTGCCAGTGGGACAGGCGATTCACCCCTCCACTTT
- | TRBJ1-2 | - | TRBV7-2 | CASSFRGSNYGYTF | TGTGCCAGCAGCTTTCGCGGGAGCAACTATGGCTACACCTTC
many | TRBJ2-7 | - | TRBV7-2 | CASSLVGASGYSYEQYF | TGTGCCAGCAGCTTAGTAGGGGCCTCTGGGTACTCCTACGAGCAGTACTTC
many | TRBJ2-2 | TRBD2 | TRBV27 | CASSFGTSGNTGELFF | TGTGCCAGCAGTTTTGGGACTAGCGGAAACACCGGGGAGCTGTTTTTT
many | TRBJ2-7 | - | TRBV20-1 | CSAPRAGKSEQYF | TGCAGTGCGCCTAGGGCAGGGAAGAGCGAGCAGTACTTC
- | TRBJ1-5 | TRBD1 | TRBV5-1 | CASSLTQGGQPQHF | TGCGCCAGCAGCTTGACACAGGGGGGACAGCCCCAGCATTTT
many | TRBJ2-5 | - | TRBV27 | CASSPPTILPWKETQYF | TGTGCCAGCAGTCCACCCACGATTCTTCCTTGGAAGGAGACCCAGTACTTC
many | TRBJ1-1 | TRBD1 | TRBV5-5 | CASSRTSGGTEAFF | TGTGCCAGCAGCCGTACCTCAGGGGGCACTGAAGCTTTCTTT
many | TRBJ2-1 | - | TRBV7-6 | CASSSEAGVSYNEQFF | TGTGCCAGCAGCTCCGAAGCGGGCGTATCCTACAATGAGCAGTTCTTC
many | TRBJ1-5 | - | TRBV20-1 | CSATPGNNQPQHF | TGCAGTGCTACCCCGGGGAATAATCAGCCCCAGCATTTT
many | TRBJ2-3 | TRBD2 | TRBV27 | CASNLGSGAYSATQYF | TGTGCCAGCAACCTGGGAAGCGGGGCCTATTCGGCTACGCAGTATTTT
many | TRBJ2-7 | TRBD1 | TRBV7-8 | CASSFTPGTGGKDEQYF | TGTGCCAGCAGCTTCACCCCCGGGACAGGGGGGAAGGACGAGCAGTACTTC
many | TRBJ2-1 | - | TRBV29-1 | CSLQAQSYNEQFF | TGCAGCCTACAGGCGCAATCCTACAATGAGCAGTTCTTC
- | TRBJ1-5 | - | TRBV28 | CASNGALQPQHF | TGTGCCAGTAACGGGGCTCTTCAGCCCCAGCATTTT